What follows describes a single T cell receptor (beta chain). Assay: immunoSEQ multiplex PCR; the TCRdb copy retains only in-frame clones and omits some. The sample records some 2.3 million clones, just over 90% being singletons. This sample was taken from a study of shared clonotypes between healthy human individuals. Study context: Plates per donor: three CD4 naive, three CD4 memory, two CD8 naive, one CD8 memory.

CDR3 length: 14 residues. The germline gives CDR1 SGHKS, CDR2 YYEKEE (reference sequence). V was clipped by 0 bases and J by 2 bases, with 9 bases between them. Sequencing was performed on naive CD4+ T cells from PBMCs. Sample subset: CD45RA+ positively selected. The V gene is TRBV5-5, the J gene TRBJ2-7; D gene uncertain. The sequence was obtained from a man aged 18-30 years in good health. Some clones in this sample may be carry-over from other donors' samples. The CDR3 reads CASSLALGPYEQYF. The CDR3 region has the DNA TGTGCCAGCAGCTTGGCCCTAGGCCCCTACGAGCAGTACTTC.